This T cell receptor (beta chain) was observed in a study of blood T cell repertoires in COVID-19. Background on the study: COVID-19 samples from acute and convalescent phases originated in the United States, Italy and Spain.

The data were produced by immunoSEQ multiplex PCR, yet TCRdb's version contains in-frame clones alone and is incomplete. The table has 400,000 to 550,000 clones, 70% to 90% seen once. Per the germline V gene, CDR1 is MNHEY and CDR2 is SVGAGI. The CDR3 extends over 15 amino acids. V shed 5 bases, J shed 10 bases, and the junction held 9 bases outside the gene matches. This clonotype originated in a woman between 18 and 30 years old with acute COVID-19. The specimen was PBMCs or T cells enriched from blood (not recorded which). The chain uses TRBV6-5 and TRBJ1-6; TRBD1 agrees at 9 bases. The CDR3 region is CASSNAQGANSPLHF. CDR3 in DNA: TGTGCCAGCAGTAACGCACAGGGGGCCAACTCACCCCTCCACTTT.